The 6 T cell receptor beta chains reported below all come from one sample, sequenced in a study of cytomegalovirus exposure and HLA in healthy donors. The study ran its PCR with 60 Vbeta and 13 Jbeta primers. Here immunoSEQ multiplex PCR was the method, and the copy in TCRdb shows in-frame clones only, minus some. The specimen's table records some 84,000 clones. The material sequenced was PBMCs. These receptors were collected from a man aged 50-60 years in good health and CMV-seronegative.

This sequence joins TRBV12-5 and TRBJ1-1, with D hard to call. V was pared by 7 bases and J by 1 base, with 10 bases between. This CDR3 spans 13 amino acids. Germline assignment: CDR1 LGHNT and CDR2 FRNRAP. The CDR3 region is CASAPGPNTEAFF. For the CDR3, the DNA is TGTGCTAGTGCCCCTGGGCCGAACACTGAAGCTTTCTTT.

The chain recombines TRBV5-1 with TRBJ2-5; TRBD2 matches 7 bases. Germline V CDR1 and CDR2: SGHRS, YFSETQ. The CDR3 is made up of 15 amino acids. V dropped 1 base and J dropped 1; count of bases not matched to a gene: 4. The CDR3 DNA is TGCGCCAGCAGCTTGAACGGGGGGAGCCAAGAGACCCAGTACTTC. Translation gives CASSLNGGSQETQYF.

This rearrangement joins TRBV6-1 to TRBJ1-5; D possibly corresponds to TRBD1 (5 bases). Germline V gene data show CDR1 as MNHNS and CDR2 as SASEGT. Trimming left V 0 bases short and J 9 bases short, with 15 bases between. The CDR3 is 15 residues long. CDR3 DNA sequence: TGTGCCAGCAGTGAAGCTCCCCAGGGTATACGGCCCCAGCATTTT. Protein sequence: CASSEAPQGIRPQHF.

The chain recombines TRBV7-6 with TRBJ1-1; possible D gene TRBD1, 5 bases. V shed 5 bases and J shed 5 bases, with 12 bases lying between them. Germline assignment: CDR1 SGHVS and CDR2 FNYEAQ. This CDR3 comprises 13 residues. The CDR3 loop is CASSPSRTTEAFF. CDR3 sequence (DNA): TGTGCCAGCAGCCCCTCGAGGACAACTGAAGCTTTCTTT.

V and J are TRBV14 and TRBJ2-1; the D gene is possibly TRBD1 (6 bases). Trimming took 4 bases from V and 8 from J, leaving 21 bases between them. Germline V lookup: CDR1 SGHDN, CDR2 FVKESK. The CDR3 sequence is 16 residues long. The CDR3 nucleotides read TGTGCCAGCAGCCCGATTTCATTCATCAGGGGCGATGAGCAGTTCTTC. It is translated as CASSPISFIRGDEQFF.

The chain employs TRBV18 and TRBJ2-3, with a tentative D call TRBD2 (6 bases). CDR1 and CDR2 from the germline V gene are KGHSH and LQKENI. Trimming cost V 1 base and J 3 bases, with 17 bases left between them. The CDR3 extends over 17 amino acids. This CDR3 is CASSPLGDSFITDTQYF. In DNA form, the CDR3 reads TGTGCCAGCTCACCACTCGGGGACTCTTTTATTACAGATACGCAGTATTTT.